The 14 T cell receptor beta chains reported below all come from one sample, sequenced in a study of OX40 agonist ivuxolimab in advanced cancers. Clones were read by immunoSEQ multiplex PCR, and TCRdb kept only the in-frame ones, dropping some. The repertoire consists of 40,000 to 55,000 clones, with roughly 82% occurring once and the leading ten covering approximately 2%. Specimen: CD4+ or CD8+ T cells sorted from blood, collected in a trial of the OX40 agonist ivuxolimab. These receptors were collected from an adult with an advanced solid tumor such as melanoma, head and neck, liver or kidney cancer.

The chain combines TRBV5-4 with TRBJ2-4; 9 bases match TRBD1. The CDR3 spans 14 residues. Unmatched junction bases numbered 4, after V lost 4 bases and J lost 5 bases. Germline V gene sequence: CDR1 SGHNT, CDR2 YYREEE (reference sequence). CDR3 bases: TGTGCCAGCAGCCGAAACAGGGGGCAAAACATTCAGTACTTC. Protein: CASSRNRGQNIQYF.

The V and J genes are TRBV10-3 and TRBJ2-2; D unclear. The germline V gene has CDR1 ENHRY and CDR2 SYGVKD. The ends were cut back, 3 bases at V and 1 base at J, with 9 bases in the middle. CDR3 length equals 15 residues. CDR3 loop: CAISDWGRNTGELFF. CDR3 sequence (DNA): TGTGCCATCAGTGATTGGGGTAGGAACACCGGGGAGCTGTTTTTT.

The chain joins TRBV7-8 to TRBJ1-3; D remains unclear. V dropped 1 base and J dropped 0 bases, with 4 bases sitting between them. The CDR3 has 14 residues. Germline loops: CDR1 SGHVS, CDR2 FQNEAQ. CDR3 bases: TGTGCCAGCAGCTTAGATCTCTCTGGAAACACCATATATTTT. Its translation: CASSLDLSGNTIYF.

Written as DNA, the CDR3 is TGTGCCAGCAGTAAGGGACAGGGGGGCACCTACAATGAGCAGTTCTTC. This sequence encodes CASSKGQGGTYNEQFF. The chain couples TRBV6-6 to TRBJ2-1; TRBD1 matches 11 bases. This CDR3 has 16 amino acids. Germline values: CDR1 MNHNY, CDR2 SVGAGI (reference sequence). V gave up 5 bases and J gave up 2 bases; unmatched junction bases: 5.

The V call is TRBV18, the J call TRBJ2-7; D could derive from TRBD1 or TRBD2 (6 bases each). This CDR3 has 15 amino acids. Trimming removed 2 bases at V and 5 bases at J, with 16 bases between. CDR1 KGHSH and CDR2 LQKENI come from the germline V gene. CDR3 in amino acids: CASSPRFGGPDEQYF. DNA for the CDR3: TGTGCCAGCTCACCAAGGTTTGGGGGGCCCGACGAGCAGTACTTC.

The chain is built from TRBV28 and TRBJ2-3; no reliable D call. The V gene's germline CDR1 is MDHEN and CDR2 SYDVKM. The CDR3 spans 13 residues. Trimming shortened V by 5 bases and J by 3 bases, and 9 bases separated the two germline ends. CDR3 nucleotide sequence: TGTGCCAGCAGTCCTCCAGGAACAGATACGCAGTATTTT. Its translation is CASSPPGTDTQYF.

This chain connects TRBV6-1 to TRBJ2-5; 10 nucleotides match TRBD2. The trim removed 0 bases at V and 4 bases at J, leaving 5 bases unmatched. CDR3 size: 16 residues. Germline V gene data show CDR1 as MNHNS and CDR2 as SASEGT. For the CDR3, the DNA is TGTGCCAGCAGTGAAGCCTTCAGGACTAGCGGAGAGACCCAGTACTTC. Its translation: CASSEAFRTSGETQYF.

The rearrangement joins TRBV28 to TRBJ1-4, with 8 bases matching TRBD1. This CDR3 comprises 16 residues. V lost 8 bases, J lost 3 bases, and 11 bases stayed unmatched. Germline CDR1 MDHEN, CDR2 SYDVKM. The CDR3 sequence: CASGGQELSANEKLFF. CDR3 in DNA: TGTGCCAGCGGGGGACAGGAGCTAAGCGCTAATGAAAAACTGTTTTTT.

The CDR3 nucleotides read TGTGCCAGCAGCCGAGTTAGGGTTGGCACTGAAGCTTTCTTT. It codes for CASSRVRVGTEAFF. V is TRBV14 and J is TRBJ1-1; D gene uncertain. This CDR3 is 14 amino acids long. Trimming pared 4 bases from V and 4 bases from J, leaving 13 bases between. The germline V gene encodes CDR1 SGHDN and CDR2 FVKESK. The full variable domain, completed using reference TRBV14 and TRBJ1-1, is EAGVTQFPSHSVIEKGQTVTLRCDPISGHDNLYWYRRVMGKEIKFLLHFVKESKQDESGMPNNRFLAERTGGTYSTLKVQPAELEDSGVYFCASSRVRVGTEAFFGQGTRLTVV.

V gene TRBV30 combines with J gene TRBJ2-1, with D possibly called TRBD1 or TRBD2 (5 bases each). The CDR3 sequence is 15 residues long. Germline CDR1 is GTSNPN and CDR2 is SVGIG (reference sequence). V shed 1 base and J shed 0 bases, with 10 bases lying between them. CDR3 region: CAWSAGTSSYNEQFF. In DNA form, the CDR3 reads TGTGCCTGGAGTGCAGGGACGAGCTCCTACAATGAGCAGTTCTTC.

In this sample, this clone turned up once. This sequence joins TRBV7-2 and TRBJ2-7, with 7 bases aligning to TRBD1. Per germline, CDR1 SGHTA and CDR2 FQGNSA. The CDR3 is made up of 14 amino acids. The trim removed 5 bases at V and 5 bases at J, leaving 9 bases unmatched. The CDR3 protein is CASSTQTGSDEQYF. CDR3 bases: TGTGCCAGCAGCACACAGACAGGGTCCGACGAGCAGTACTTC. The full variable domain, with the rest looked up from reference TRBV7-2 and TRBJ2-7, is GAGVSQSPSNKVTEKGKDVELRCDPISGHTALYWYRQSLGQGLEFLIYFQGNSAPDKSGLPSDRFSAERTGGSVSTLTIQRTQQEDSAVYLCASSTQTGSDEQYFGPGTRLTVT.

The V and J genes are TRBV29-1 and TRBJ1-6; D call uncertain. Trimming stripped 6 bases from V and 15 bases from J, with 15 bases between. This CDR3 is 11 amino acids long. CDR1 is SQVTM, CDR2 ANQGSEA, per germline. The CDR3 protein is CSVEQNSDLHF. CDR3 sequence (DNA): TGCAGCGTAGAACAGAACTCAGACCTCCACTTT.

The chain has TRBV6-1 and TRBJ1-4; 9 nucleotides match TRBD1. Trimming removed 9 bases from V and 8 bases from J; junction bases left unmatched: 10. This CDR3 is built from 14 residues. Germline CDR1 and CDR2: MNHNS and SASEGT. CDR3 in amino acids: CASGVRDRDEKLFF. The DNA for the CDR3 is TGTGCCAGTGGAGTCCGGGACAGGGACGAAAAACTGTTTTTT.

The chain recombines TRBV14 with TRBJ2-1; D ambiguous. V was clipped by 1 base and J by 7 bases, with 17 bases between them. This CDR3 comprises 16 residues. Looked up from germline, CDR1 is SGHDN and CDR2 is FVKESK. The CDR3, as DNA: TGTGCCAGCAGCCAAGCGCGGATCCTCCTTTTTAATGAGCAGTTCTTC. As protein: CASSQARILLFNEQFF.